This T cell receptor beta chain comes out of a study of neoadjuvant nivolumab and ipilimumab in lung cancer. About the study: The combination arm added day-1 ipilimumab 1 mg/kg to nivolumab 3 mg/kg on days 1, 15, 29. The study, taken as a whole, reports: From pretherapy to surgery, tumor richness and clonality rose with dual therapy. Compared with tumor-adjacent uninvolved lung, resected tumors showed greater richness and clonality. Pretherapy blood TCR richness correlated positively with resected tumor richness.

Some clones are missing from TCRdb's copy, which holds only in-frame ones; the method was immunoSEQ multiplex PCR. The sample lists about 7,000 clones, approximately 88% occurring once. About this clone itself: The antigen is unknown.

V lost 3 bases to trimming and J lost 10 bases; unmatched junction nucleotides: 11. From germline, CDR1 is MDHEN and CDR2 SYDVKM. CDR3 size: 17 residues. This sequence joins TRBV28 and TRBJ1-6, with 11 bases fitting TRBD1. This receptor was identified in an adult with non-small cell lung cancer. The input for sequencing was tumor tissue, taken after neoadjuvant nivolumab, alone or with ipilimumab, at or shortly before surgery. The CDR3 region has the DNA TGTGCCAGCAGTTTGACGGGGACAGGGGGGCGGTCCTCACCCCTCCACTTT. This encodes CASSLTGTGGRSSPLHF. Drawing the rest from reference TRBV28 and TRBJ1-6, the complete variable domain is DVKVTQSSRYLVKRTGEKVFLECVQDMDHENMFWYRQDPGLGLRLIYFSYDVKMKEKGDIPEGYSVSREKKERFSLILESASTNQTSMYLCASSLTGTGGRSSPLHFGNGTRLTVT.